This T cell receptor beta chain was sequenced in a study of patients and donors after allogeneic stem cell transplantation (dated by TCRdb to about 2020). Of note for this clonotype: The antigen it binds to is not known. It has no much larger one-base neighbor in the sample; base qualities were not kept.

Receptors were amplified or captured by RT-PCR. The sample was run on a NextSeq 550. TCRdb itself trimmed the public reads at Q25 with fastp, ran MiXCR and retained productive beta chains. Rows with one shared CDR3 protein collapse into an entry with the most common genes and DNA. Counted in this sample were about 150,000 distinct CDR3 sequences; more than 20% of them appeared once. 20% to 30% of the sample rests with the top ten. There are 11 amino acids in the CDR3, from cysteine to phenylalanine inclusive. Solely the CDR3 DNA is kept, with 33 bases framed from the first base. According to the germline V gene, CDR1 reads SQVTM and CDR2 reads ANQGSEA. Trimming removed 3 bases from V and 1 base from J, leaving 2 bases between the germline ends.

The sample comprised blood, either unsorted or a sorted T cell fraction (not recorded which). The receptor was isolated from a human donor who was either an allogeneic HSCT recipient or a stem cell or donor lymphocyte infusion donor (not recorded which). It is not recorded whose cells these are; they may come from a transplant donor. Here the chain combines TRBV29-1 and TRBJ2-3; the D gene assignment is ambiguous. In nucleotide form, the sequence is TGCAGCGTTGACCGCACAGATACGCAGTATTTT. Its protein product is CSVDRTDTQYF.